This T cell receptor (beta chain) is drawn from a study of radiation and T cells in renal cell carcinoma. Overall study: Nephrectomy followed 15 Gy stereotactic body radiation by 4 weeks.

The CDR3 runs 15 residues. V was clipped by 4 bases and J by 5 bases; unmatched bases: 6. CDR1 and CDR2 (germline): SGHKS, YYEKEE (reference sequence). Assay: immunoSEQ multiplex PCR; the TCRdb copy retains only in-frame clones and omits some. This sample has about 150,000 clones, with about 87% found just once. Sample time point: baseline pretreatment blood. Treatment in this sample: 15 Gy SBRT to primary tumor, nephrectomy 4 weeks later. Clear cell pathology was present in this patient's renal cell carcinoma. General study results and limits: Baseline intratumoral clonotype presence is unknown without pretreatment biopsies. In blood, top tumor clones expanded by 2 weeks, shrinking by 4.

Notes on this clone: Its specificity is unknown.

This specimen was blood, taken from a patient whose treatment included radiotherapy and nephrectomy. This clonotype was obtained from a woman aged 70-85 years with renal cell carcinoma. This sequence joins TRBV5-5 and TRBJ2-5; TRBD2 aligns across 12 bases. The CDR3 region is CASSPSGGAWETQYF. The CDR3 DNA sequence: TGTGCCAGCAGCCCTAGCGGGGGGGCTTGGGAGACCCAGTACTTC.